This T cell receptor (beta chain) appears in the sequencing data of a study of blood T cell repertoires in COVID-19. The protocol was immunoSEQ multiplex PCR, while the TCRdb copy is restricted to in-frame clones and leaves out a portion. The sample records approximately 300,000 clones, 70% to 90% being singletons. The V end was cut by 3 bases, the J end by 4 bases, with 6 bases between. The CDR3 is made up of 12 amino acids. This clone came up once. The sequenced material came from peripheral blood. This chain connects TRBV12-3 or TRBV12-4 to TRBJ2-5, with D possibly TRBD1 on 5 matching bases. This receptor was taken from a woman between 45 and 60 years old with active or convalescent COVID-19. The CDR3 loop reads CASSFGAETQYF. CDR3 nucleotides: TGTGCCAGCAGTTTTGGGGCAGAGACCCAGTACTTC.